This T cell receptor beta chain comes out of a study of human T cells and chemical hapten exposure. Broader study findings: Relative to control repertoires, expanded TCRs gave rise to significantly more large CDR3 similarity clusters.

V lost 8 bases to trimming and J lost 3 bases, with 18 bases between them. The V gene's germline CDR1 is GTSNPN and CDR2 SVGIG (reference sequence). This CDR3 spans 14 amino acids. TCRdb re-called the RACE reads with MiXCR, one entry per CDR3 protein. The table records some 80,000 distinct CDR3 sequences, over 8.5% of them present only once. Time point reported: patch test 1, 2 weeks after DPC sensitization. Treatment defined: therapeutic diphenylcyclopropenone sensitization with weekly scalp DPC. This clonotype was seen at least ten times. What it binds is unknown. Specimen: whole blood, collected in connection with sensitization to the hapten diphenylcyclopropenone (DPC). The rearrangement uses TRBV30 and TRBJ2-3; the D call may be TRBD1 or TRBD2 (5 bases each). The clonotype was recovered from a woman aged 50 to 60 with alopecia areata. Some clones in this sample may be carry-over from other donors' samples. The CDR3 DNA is TGTGCCGCCCCGGACTCCTGGGGGACAGATACGCAGTATTTT. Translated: CAAPDSWGTDTQYF.